One and the same sample provided the 19 T cell receptor beta chains below, sequenced in a study of response to subunit inactivated influenza vaccine. In TCRdb, the RT-PCR reads were re-called with MiXCR into one record per CDR3 protein. The sample includes about 500,000 distinct CDR3 sequences, 13% seen only once; the top ten take 13%. The sample here was PBMCs from blood, taken roughly 6 weeks after vaccination. These TCRs come from a man in his fifties who received an inactivated influenza vaccine.

There are many counts of this clonotype. The J gene is TRBJ2-7, the V gene TRBV12-3 or TRBV12-4, with D possibly TRBD1 on 5 matching bases. V lost 2 bases and J 6 bases, leaving 11 bases between the germline ends. This CDR3 has 13 amino acids. The CDR3 DNA sequence: TGTGCCAGCAGTTTATGCAGGGATTGCGAGCAGTACTTC. It encodes CASSLCRDCEQYF.

This clonotype was detected a few times. This chain connects TRBV7-9 to TRBJ2-2; TRBD2 agrees at 7 bases. This CDR3 contains 17 residues. Germline V gene data show CDR1 as SEHNR and CDR2 as FQNEAQ (reference sequence). The ends lost 5 bases at V and 6 bases at J; junction bases unmatched: 15. Written as DNA, the CDR3 is TGTGCCAGCAGCCCTATGTACGCGTCGGGGGGTGCCGGGGAGCTGTTTTTT. This encodes CASSPMYASGGAGELFF. Using reference TRBV7-9 and TRBJ2-2 for the parts outside the CDR3, the full variable domain is DTGVSQNPRHKITKRGQNVTFRCDPISEHNRLYWYRQTLGQGPEFLTYFQNEAQLEKSRLLSDRFSAERPKGSFSTLEIQRTEQGDSAMYLCASSPMYASGGAGELFFGEGSRLTVL.

In regard to this clonotype: An end of the junction does not agree with germline; a read error may underlie this. The J gene is TRBJ2-1, the V gene TRBV4-1; the D gene could be TRBD1 or TRBD2 (5 bases each). Per the germline V gene, CDR1 is MGHRA and CDR2 is YSYEKL. CDR3 length equals 17 residues. The CDR3 loop reads CASSQGIWDGAYNEHFF. As DNA, the CDR3 is TGCGCCAGCAGCCAGGGGATCTGGGACGGAGCCTACAATGAGCACTTCTTC.

This clonotype came up a few times. The J gene is TRBJ2-7, the V gene TRBV12-3 or TRBV12-4; 7 nucleotides align to TRBD2. The CDR3 runs to 14 residues. The trim removed 6 bases at V and 2 bases at J, leaving 7 bases unmatched. The CDR3 is CASSPASGPYEQYF. CDR3 bases: TGTGCCAGCAGCCCGGCTAGCGGCCCCTACGAGCAGTACTTC.

This clonotype was seen more than once but under ten times. This chain connects TRBV12-3 or TRBV12-4 to TRBJ2-5; 8 bases are a match to TRBD1. V was clipped by 3 bases and J by 10 bases; unmatched bases: 13. This CDR3 is built from 15 residues. CDR3 loop: CASSLWTGTFEGQYF. The CDR3, as DNA: TGTGCCAGCAGTTTGTGGACAGGGACTTTTGAGGGCCAGTACTTC.

The chain has TRBV7-9 and TRBJ1-1; D unresolved. The CDR3 contains 13 residues. Trimming cost V 3 bases and J 4 bases, with 9 bases left between them. In germline, CDR1 is SEHNR, CDR2 FQNEAQ (reference sequence). The CDR3 is CASSLGMGTEAFF. CDR3 nucleotide sequence: TGTGCCAGCAGCTTGGGGATGGGCACTGAAGCTTTCTTT.

In this sample, this clonotype turned up a few times. The chain employs TRBV5-1 and TRBJ2-1; no firm D call. CDR1 SGHRS and CDR2 YFSETQ come from the germline V gene. The germline V and J ends were trimmed by 1 base and 6 bases, with 8 bases remaining between them. The CDR3 has 13 amino acids. The CDR3 region is CASSLTTRNEQFF. CDR3 nucleotide sequence: TGCGCCAGCAGCTTGACGACACGCAATGAGCAGTTCTTC.

The sample holds many counts of this clonotype. The genes are TRBV6-1 and TRBJ2-1; D is perhaps TRBD1 or TRBD2 (5 bases each). The germline V gene encodes CDR1 MNHNS and CDR2 SASEGT. This CDR3 is 15 amino acids long. Trimming took 6 bases from V and 6 from J, leaving 18 bases between them. The CDR3 loop is CASSPEGLRVNEQFF. As DNA, the CDR3 is TGTGCCAGCAGCCCCGAGGGTCTCAGGGTCAATGAGCAGTTCTTC.

Worth noting for this clonotype: The junction departs from germline at one end; a sequencing error may be responsible. The chain links TRBV15 to TRBJ1-2, with a weak D call TRBD1 (5 bases). CDR1 LNHNV and CDR2 YYDKDF come from the germline V gene (reference sequence). This CDR3 contains 14 residues. CDR3 bases: TGTGCCACCAGGAGAGAGCAGGGCGTCTATGGCTACACCTTC. Its protein is CATRREQGVYGYTF.

The DNA for the CDR3 is TGTGCCAGCAGCTTAAGGACTAGCGGATACGAGCAGTACTTC. It is translated as CASSLRTSGYEQYF. The gene calls are TRBV11-2 and TRBJ2-7, with 10 nucleotides matching TRBD2. V dropped 2 bases and J dropped 4; count of bases not matched to a gene: 2. Germline V CDR1 and CDR2: SGHAT, FQNNGV. The length of the CDR3 is 14 residues.

On this clonotype itself: The conserved closing phenylalanine or tryptophan is absent in this CDR3, likely reflecting a read error. The chain recombines TRBV4-3 with TRBJ2-1; perhaps TRBD2 as D (6 bases). Trimming took 3 bases from V and 0 from J, leaving 9 bases between them. The CDR3 extends over 15 amino acids. CDR1 is LGHNA and CDR2 is YSLEER in the germline V gene. The DNA for the CDR3 is TGCGCCAGCAGCCAGACTAGTAACTCCTACAATGAGCAGTTCTTA. Encoded protein: CASSQTSNSYNEQFL.

This chain joins TRBV29-1 and TRBJ2-7; 11 bases match TRBD2. The CDR3 is 15 amino acids. Germline assignment: CDR1 SQVTM and CDR2 ANQGSEA. Losses at the gene ends were 3 bases for V and 2 bases for J; bases not matched to a gene: 6. CDR3 loop: CSVEWTSGRTYEQYF. The CDR3 nucleotides are TGCAGCGTTGAGTGGACTAGCGGGCGGACCTACGAGCAGTACTTC.

This clonotype was detected a few times. The rearrangement uses TRBV6-2 or TRBV6-3 and TRBJ2-7; D is perhaps TRBD2 (6 bases). V was trimmed by 7 bases and J by 2 bases, leaving 15 bases between them. The germline CDR1 and CDR2 sequences are MNHEY and SVGEGT. This CDR3 is built from 14 residues. The CDR3 loop is CASTIGTRTYEQYF. As DNA, the CDR3 is TGTGCCAGCACTATCGGGACTCGAACCTACGAGCAGTACTTC.

This clonotype has only a few counts. This rearrangement joins TRBV12-3 or TRBV12-4 to TRBJ2-1; D not resolved. Trimming took off 5 bases at V and 6 bases at J, with 14 bases between the two ends. The CDR3 has 14 amino acids. This CDR3 reads CASSLKVSVNEQFF. CDR3 sequence (DNA): TGTGCCAGCAGTCTTAAGGTCAGCGTCAATGAGCAGTTCTTC.

The V call is TRBV12-3 or TRBV12-4, the J call TRBJ2-1, with no clear D. V lost 6 bases and J 13 bases, leaving 13 bases between the germline ends. The CDR3 covers 11 residues. DNA for the CDR3: TGTGCCAGCAGCCAGAGACTCCGTCAGTTCTTC. Translation gives CASSQRLRQFF.

This rearrangement joins TRBV2 to TRBJ2-7, with D unclear. Germline values: CDR1 SNHLY, CDR2 FYNNEI. Trimming cost V 7 bases and J 1 base, with 17 bases left between them. The CDR3 runs 15 residues. The chain's CDR3 is CASMAIVRMSYEQYF. CDR3 coding DNA: TGTGCCAGCATGGCTATCGTCAGGATGTCCTACGAGCAGTACTTC.

This clonotype has ten or more counts. This rearrangement joins TRBV15 to TRBJ1-1; D possibly corresponds to TRBD1 (5 bases). The CDR3 length is 14 residues. Trimming took off 1 base at V and 2 bases at J, with 8 bases between the two ends. The V gene's germline CDR1 is LNHNV and CDR2 YYDKDF (reference sequence). The CDR3 here is CATSRVGDNTEAFF. The CDR3 DNA reads as TGTGCCACCAGCAGAGTGGGGGACAACACTGAAGCTTTCTTT.

This clonotype was recorded a few times. This chain links TRBV4-3 with TRBJ1-2; no clear D. With 1 base removed from V and 1 base from J, the gap between germline ends came to 10 bases. This CDR3 contains 15 residues. CDR1 is LGHNA and CDR2 is YSLEER in the germline V gene. The CDR3 bases are TGCGCCAGCAGCCAAGTGTACGCGGATAACTATGGCTACACCTTC. Amino acids: CASSQVYADNYGYTF.

The rearrangement joins TRBV20-1 to TRBJ2-3; 9 bases agree with TRBD1. Germline-derived CDR1 and CDR2 are DFQATT and SNEGSKA (reference sequence). The CDR3 is made up of 14 amino acids. Trimming removed 3 bases from V and 2 bases from J; junction bases left unmatched: 3. The CDR3 loop is CSARRDRATDTQYF. The CDR3 coding sequence is TGCAGTGCTAGGAGGGACAGGGCCACAGATACGCAGTATTTT.